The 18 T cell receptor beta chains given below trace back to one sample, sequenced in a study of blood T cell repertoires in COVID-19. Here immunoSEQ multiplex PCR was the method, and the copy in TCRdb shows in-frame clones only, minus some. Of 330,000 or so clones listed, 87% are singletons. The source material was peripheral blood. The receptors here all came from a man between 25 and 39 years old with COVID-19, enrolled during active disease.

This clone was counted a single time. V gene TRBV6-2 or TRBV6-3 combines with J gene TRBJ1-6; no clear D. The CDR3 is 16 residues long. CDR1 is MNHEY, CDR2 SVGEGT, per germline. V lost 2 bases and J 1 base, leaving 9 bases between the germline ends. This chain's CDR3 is CASSYRTGSYNSPLHF. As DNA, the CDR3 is TGTGCCAGCAGTTACCGGACGGGATCCTATAATTCACCCCTCCACTTT.

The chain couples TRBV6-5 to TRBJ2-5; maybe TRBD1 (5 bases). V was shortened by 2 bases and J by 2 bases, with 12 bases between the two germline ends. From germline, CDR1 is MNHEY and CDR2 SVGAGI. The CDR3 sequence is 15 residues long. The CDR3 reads CASSYESRAQETQYF. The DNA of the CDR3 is TGTGCCAGCAGTTACGAGTCCAGGGCGCAAGAGACCCAGTACTTC.

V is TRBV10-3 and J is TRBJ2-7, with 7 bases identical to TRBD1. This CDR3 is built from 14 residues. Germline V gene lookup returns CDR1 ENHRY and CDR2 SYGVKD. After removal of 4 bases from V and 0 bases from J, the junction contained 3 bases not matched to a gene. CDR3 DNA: TGTGCCATCAGTGCGGGACAGCTCTCCTACGAGCAGTACTTC. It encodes CAISAGQLSYEQYF.

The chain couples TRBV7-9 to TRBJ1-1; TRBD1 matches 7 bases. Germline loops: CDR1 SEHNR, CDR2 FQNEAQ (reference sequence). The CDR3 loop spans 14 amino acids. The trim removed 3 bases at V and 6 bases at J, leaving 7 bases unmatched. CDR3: CASSFRQGTSEAFF. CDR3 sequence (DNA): TGTGCCAGCAGCTTCCGACAGGGAACCTCTGAAGCTTTCTTT.

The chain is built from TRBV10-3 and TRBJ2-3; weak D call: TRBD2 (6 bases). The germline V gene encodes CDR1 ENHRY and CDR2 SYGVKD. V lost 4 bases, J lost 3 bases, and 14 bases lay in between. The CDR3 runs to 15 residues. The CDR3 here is CAISGRGTATDTQYF. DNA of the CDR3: TGTGCCATCAGTGGACGGGGGACCGCAACAGATACGCAGTATTTT.

The CDR3, as DNA: TGTGCCAGCAGCTTAGGGCTAGCGGGGGGGTACGAGCAGTACTTC. Its protein product is CASSLGLAGGYEQYF. The chain employs TRBV5-6 and TRBJ2-7; 12 positions match TRBD2. CDR1 and CDR2 (germline): SGHDT, YYEEEE. V trimming: 2 bases; J trimming: 4 bases; junction bases outside the gene matches: 4. This CDR3 has 15 amino acids.

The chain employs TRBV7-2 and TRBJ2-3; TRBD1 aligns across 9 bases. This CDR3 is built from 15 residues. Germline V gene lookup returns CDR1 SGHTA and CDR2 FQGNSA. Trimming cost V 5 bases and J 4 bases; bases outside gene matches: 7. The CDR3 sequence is CASSPGQGSPDTQYF. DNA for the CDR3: TGTGCCAGCAGCCCGGGACAGGGTAGCCCAGATACGCAGTATTTT.

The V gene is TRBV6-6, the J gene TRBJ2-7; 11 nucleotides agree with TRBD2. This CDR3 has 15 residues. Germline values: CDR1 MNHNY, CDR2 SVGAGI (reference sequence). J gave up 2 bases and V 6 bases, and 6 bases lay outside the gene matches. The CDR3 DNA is TGTGCCAGCAGACACGGGACTAGCGGTACCTACGAGCAGTACTTC. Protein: CASRHGTSGTYEQYF.

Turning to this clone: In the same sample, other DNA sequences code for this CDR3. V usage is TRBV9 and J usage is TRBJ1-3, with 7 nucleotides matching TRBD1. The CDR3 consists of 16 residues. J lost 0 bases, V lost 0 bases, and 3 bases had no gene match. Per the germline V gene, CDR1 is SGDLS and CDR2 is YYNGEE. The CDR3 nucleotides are TGTGCCAGCAGCGTAGGGACAGGTATCTCTGGAAACACCATATATTTT. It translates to CASSVGTGISGNTIYF.

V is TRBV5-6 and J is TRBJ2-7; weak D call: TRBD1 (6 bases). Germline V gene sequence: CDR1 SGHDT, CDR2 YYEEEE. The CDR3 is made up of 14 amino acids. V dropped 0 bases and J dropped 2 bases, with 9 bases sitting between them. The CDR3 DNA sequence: TGTGCCAGCAGCTTGGGAGGGGGACCCTACGAGCAGTACTTC. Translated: CASSLGGGPYEQYF.

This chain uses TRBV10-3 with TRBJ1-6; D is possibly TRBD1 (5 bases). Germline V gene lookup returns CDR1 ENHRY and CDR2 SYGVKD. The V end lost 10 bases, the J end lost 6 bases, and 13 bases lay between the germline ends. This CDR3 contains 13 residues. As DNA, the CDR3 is TGTGCCACCGGGACTTCGCTTAATTCACCCCTCCACTTT. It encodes CATGTSLNSPLHF.

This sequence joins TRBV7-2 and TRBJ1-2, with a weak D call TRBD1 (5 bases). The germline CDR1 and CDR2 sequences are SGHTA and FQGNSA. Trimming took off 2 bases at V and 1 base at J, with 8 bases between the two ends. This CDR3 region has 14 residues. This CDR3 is CASSLLRVNYGYTF. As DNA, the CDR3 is TGTGCCAGCAGCTTACTCAGGGTTAACTATGGCTACACCTTC.

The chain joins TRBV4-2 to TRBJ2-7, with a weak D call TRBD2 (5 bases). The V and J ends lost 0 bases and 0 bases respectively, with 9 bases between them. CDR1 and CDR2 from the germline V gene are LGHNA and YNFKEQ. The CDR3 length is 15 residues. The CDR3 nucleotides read TGTGCCAGCAGCCAAGATCGCCGGGGCTCCTACGAGCAGTACTTC. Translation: CASSQDRRGSYEQYF.

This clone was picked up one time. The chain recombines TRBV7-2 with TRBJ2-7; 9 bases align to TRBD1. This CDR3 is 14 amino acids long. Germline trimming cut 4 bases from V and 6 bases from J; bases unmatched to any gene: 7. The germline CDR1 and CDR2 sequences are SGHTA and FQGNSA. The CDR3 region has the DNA TGTGCCAGCAGCTCCGGGACAGGGCCCCTCGAGCAGTACTTC. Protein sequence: CASSSGTGPLEQYF.

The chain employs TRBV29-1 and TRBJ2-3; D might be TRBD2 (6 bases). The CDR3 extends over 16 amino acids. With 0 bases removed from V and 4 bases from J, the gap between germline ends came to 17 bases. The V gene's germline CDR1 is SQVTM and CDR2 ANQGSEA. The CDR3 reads CSVEDLAGFRADTQYF. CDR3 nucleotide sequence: TGCAGCGTTGAAGATCTCGCGGGGTTCAGGGCAGATACGCAGTATTTT.

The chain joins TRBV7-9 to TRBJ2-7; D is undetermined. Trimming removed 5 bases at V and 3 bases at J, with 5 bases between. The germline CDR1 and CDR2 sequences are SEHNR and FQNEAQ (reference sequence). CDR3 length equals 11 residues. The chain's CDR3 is CASSPLYEQYF. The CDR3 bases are TGTGCCAGCAGCCCCCTCTACGAGCAGTACTTC.

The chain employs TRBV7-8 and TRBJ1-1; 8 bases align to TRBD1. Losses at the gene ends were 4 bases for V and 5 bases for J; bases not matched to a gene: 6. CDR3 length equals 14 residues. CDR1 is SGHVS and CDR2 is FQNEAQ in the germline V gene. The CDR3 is CASSSRGRGTEAFF. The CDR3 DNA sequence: TGTGCCAGCAGCTCCAGGGGGCGCGGGACTGAAGCTTTCTTT.

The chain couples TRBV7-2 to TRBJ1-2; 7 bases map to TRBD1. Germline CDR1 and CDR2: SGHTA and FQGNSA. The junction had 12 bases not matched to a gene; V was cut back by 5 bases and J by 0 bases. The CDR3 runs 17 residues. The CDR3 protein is CASSPGTVLQSNYGYTF. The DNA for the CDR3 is TGTGCCAGCAGCCCCGGGACAGTTCTGCAGTCTAACTATGGCTACACCTTC.